The 20 T cell receptor beta chains below all came from one sample that was sequenced in a study of T-cell reconstitution after alpha-beta-depleted transplantation in children. Unique molecular identifiers were incorporated into the prepared TCRbeta library. Using its own MiXCR run on the PCR reads, TCRdb lists one record per CDR3 protein. The table lists around 580,000 distinct CDR3 sequences, about a quarter of them singletons. The specimen comprised PBMCs, sampled before TCRalphabeta/CD19-depleted stem cell transplant. All receptors come from a boy younger than two with Wiskott-Aldrich syndrome, due to receive a stem cell transplant.

The chain is built from TRBV12-3 or TRBV12-4 and TRBJ2-1; no firm D call. Trimming stripped 1 base from V and 9 bases from J, with 7 bases between. The CDR3 is 12 residues long. CDR3 region: CASSLGAPEQFF. CDR3 in DNA: TGTGCCAGCAGTTTAGGCGCCCCTGAGCAGTTCTTC.

This clonotype was recorded a few times. V gene TRBV20-1 combines with J gene TRBJ2-5; D unresolved. V was cut by 5 bases and J by 5 bases, with 12 bases left in between. The germline V gene has CDR1 DFQATT and CDR2 SNEGSKA (reference sequence). The CDR3 contains 12 residues. DNA for the CDR3: TGCAGTGCTCTCCCCGGTGTGGAGACCCAGTACTTC. Its protein product is CSALPGVETQYF.

This clonotype was counted between two and nine times. This chain links TRBV25-1 with TRBJ2-1; D gene ambiguous. Germline values: CDR1 MGHDK, CDR2 SYGVNS. Between the trimmed V and J ends, which lost 0 bases and 10 bases, there was a span of 10 bases. This CDR3 contains 13 residues. The CDR3 DNA follows: TGTGCCAGCAGTGAATATAACCCACGGGAGCAGTTCTTC. It yields the protein CASSEYNPREQFF.

This chain uses TRBV6-2 or TRBV6-3 with TRBJ1-3, with a possible D match to TRBD1 (6 bases). The CDR3 consists of 17 residues. The V and J ends lost 6 bases and 0 bases respectively, with 18 bases between them. Germline assignment: CDR1 MNHEY and CDR2 SVGEGT. This CDR3 is CASSQPGHSSSGNTIYF. The CDR3 nucleotides read TGTGCCAGCAGCCAACCGGGACACAGCTCCTCTGGAAACACCATATATTTT.

Many counts were recorded for this clonotype. CDR3 protein: CSARQDLNTEAFF. In DNA, the CDR3 is TGCAGTGCTAGACAAGATTTGAACACTGAAGCTTTCTTT. The chain uses TRBV20-1 and TRBJ1-1; D is unresolved. The CDR3 has 13 amino acids. Germline loops: CDR1 DFQATT, CDR2 SNEGSKA (reference sequence). The V end lost 2 bases, the J end lost 0 bases, and 7 bases lay between the germline ends.

The CDR3 reads CASKFLGLSTEAFF. The CDR3 region has the DNA TGTGCCAGCAAGTTCTTGGGGCTAAGCACTGAAGCTTTCTTT. The chain couples TRBV6-5 to TRBJ1-1, with TRBD1 as a possible D gene (5 bases). The CDR3 is made up of 14 amino acids. Trimming removed 7 bases from V and 4 bases from J, with 16 bases in between. Germline CDR1 reads MNHEY; CDR2 reads SVGAGI.

V gene TRBV4-1 combines with J gene TRBJ1-1, with no clear D. Germline V gives CDR1 MGHRA, CDR2 YSYEKL. The V end lost 6 bases, the J end lost 11 bases, and 13 bases lay between the germline ends. CDR3 length: 11 residues. The CDR3 spells CASRDEPWAFF. CDR3 in DNA: TGCGCCAGCAGGGATGAGCCGTGGGCTTTCTTT.

This clonotype occurred a few times. This chain uses TRBV5-1 with TRBJ2-3; D is possibly TRBD1 (6 bases). Germline CDR1 SGHRS, CDR2 YFSETQ. CDR3 length: 16 amino acids. Between the trimmed V and J ends, which lost 1 base and 4 bases, there was a span of 16 bases. In nucleotides, the CDR3 is TGCGCCAGCAGCTTGAGTAAGCGGCAGGGGCCAGATACGCAGTATTTT. This codes for CASSLSKRQGPDTQYF.

The V call is TRBV7-2, the J call TRBJ2-7, with 9 bases identical to TRBD1. The CDR3 runs 16 residues. Per the germline V gene, CDR1 is SGHTA and CDR2 is FQGNSA. With 2 bases clipped from V and 2 bases from J, the junction kept 7 bases outside the gene matches. CDR3 region: CASSLRGTGYAYEQYF. The DNA of the CDR3 is TGTGCCAGCAGCTTAAGAGGGACAGGGTATGCCTACGAGCAGTACTTC.

The chain links TRBV18 to TRBJ1-1, with D uncertain. The germline V gene has CDR1 KGHSH and CDR2 LQKENI. CDR3 length equals 15 residues. V was shortened by 6 bases and J by 0 bases, with 14 bases between the two germline ends. The CDR3 DNA is TGTGCCAGCTCCCAAAGGACGGGAATGAACACTGAAGCTTTCTTT. Translated: CASSQRTGMNTEAFF.

Notes on this clonotype: Its ends do not fully match the called genes, so a read error is possible. This chain links TRBV7-2 with TRBJ2-5; the match to TRBD2 covers 7 bases. From germline, CDR1 is SGHTA and CDR2 FQGNSA. There are 15 residues in the CDR3. As DNA, the CDR3 is TGTGCCAGCAGCACCACGGGGACTACCCAAGGGACCCAGTACTTC. This codes for CASSTTGTTQGTQYF.

This clonotype occurred a few times. This chain connects TRBV2 to TRBJ2-5, with D hard to call. Germline V gives CDR1 SNHLY, CDR2 FYNNEI. Trimming removed 1 base from V and 1 base from J, with 16 bases in between. This CDR3 spans 17 amino acids. The DNA of the CDR3 is TGTGCCAGCAGTGAAGAGGCACCGACGCTTTCCCAAGAGACCCAGTACTTC. Protein: CASSEEAPTLSQETQYF.

The chain uses TRBV27 and TRBJ2-1, with D perhaps assigned TRBD1 or TRBD2 (5 bases each). Germline CDR1 reads MNHEY; CDR2 reads SMNVEV (reference sequence). The CDR3 runs 16 residues. V shed 3 bases and J shed 4 bases, with 16 bases lying between them. The CDR3 bases are TGTGCCAGCAGTTTTACCAGCCGGGACCGATACAATGAGCAGTTCTTC. This translates into CASSFTSRDRYNEQFF.

The rearrangement links TRBV5-1 to TRBJ2-7; D gene unclear. Germline CDR1 SGHRS, CDR2 YFSETQ. Trimming stripped 1 base from V and 7 bases from J, with 12 bases between. The CDR3 loop spans 13 amino acids. Written as DNA, the CDR3 is TGCGCCAGCAGCTTGATATGGATTGGAGAGCAGTACTTC. Translating gives CASSLIWIGEQYF.

The sample holds many counts of this clonotype. CDR3 amino acids: CASSSPGTGETQYF. CDR3 DNA: TGTGCCAGCAGTTCCCCCGGGACAGGGGAGACCCAGTACTTC. The genes are TRBV28 and TRBJ2-5; 9 nucleotides line up with TRBD1. From germline, CDR1 is MDHEN and CDR2 SYDVKM. The CDR3 extends over 14 amino acids. V was clipped by 4 bases and J by 5 bases; unmatched bases: 5.

V usage is TRBV28 and J usage is TRBJ2-7; D is ambiguous. The CDR3 consists of 12 residues. Trimming stripped 5 bases from V and 2 bases from J, with 7 bases between. Germline V gives CDR1 MDHEN, CDR2 SYDVKM. As DNA, the CDR3 is TGTGCCAGCAGTGGCGGCACCTACGAGCAGTACTTC. Its protein is CASSGGTYEQYF.

The sample holds a few counts of this clonotype. The V gene is TRBV5-6, the J gene TRBJ2-1; the D call may be TRBD1 or TRBD2 (5 bases each). Trimming took 2 bases from V and 7 from J, leaving 19 bases between them. Germline V lookup: CDR1 SGHDT, CDR2 YYEEEE. CDR3 length: 16 residues. The CDR3 loop reads CASSFADWDRWNEQFF. The DNA for the CDR3 is TGTGCCAGCAGCTTTGCGGACTGGGACCGTTGGAATGAGCAGTTCTTC.

The rearrangement uses TRBV12-3 or TRBV12-4 and TRBJ1-1; D is uncertain. The CDR3 runs 15 residues. Deletions cut 0 bases from V and 1 base from J, with 9 bases between. Here the CDR3 reads CASSLALAANTEAFF. Written as DNA, the CDR3 is TGTGCCAGCAGTTTAGCGCTTGCTGCGAACACTGAAGCTTTCTTT.

This clonotype has only a few counts. This chain uses TRBV27 with TRBJ2-1; D is perhaps TRBD1 (6 bases). Trimming stripped 5 bases from V and 2 bases from J, with 10 bases between. The CDR3 is made up of 14 amino acids. The V gene's germline CDR1 is MNHEY and CDR2 SMNVEV (reference sequence). CDR3 in amino acids: CASSLRTAYNEQFF. CDR3 bases: TGTGCCAGCAGTCTGAGGACAGCCTACAATGAGCAGTTCTTC.

The chain recombines TRBV5-1 with TRBJ2-1; 7 bases match TRBD1. Germline V gives CDR1 SGHRS, CDR2 YFSETQ. CDR3 length: 18 amino acids. Losses at the gene ends were 0 bases for V and 3 bases for J; bases not matched to a gene: 12. The CDR3 nucleotides are TGCGCCAGCAGCTTGGAGAGGAGGACAGGCTCAAACTACAATGAGCAGTTCTTC. This sequence encodes CASSLERRTGSNYNEQFF.